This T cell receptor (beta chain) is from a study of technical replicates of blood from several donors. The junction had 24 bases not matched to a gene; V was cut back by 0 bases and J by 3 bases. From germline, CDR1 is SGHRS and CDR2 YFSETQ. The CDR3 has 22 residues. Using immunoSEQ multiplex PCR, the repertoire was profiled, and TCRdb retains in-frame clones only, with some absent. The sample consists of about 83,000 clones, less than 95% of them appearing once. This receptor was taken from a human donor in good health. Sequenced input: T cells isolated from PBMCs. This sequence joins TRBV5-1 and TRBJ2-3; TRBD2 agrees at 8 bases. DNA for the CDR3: TGCGCCAGCAGCTTGGCGGGGGTCCGGGAGGGCCCAGGGGTATTTATGACAGATACGCAGTATTTT. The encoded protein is CASSLAGVREGPGVFMTDTQYF.